This T cell receptor (beta chain) emerged from a study of T cells in Graves' hyperthyroidism and ophthalmopathy. V shed 10 bases, J shed 7 bases, and the junction held 8 bases outside the gene matches. Germline V CDR1 and CDR2: SGHTA, FQGNSA. The CDR3 has 14 residues. This clonotype was observed a few times. The antigen is not known. Study observations and caveats: In validation, the model predicted ophthalmopathy. These predictions came a median about 6.5 months before onset.

Amplification targeted TCR beta CDR3 regions from RNA transcripts. During a first-round RT-PCR of the TCR CDR3, the HTBI primer set was used. Via MiXCR, TCRdb re-called the multiplex PCR reads, giving one row per CDR3 protein. In the table there are hundreds of thousands of distinct CDR3 sequences, more than 30% of which are singletons. The clonotype originates from a young man with Graves' hyperthyroidism. The sequenced sample was blood. The chain couples TRBV7-2 to TRBJ1-6; 9 bases map to TRBD1. The CDR3: CATSRTGDNSPLHF. CDR3 in DNA: TGTGCCACCTCCCGGACAGGGGACAATTCACCCCTCCACTTT.